These 18 T cell receptor beta chains were all obtained from the same sample, sequenced in a study of lymphopenia after photon versus proton radiotherapy. Libraries were prepared by immunoSEQ multiplex PCR; TCRdb keeps only in-frame clonotypes and omits some of them. Among 150,000 to 200,000 clones listed, 70% to 90% were seen once. This material consisted of peripheral blood, taken from a patient treated with photon-based radiotherapy. Every receptor here comes from a man aged 45 to 65 with gastric cancer.

V and J are TRBV7-2 and TRBJ1-1, with D unresolved. Trimming removed 2 bases at V and 1 base at J, with 8 bases between. The germline V gene has CDR1 SGHTA and CDR2 FQGNSA. This CDR3 is built from 14 residues. CDR3 nucleotide sequence: TGTGCCAGCAGCTTAATTGGTGGGAACACTGAAGCTTTCTTT. This codes for CASSLIGGNTEAFF.

The rearrangement uses TRBV7-2 and TRBJ2-3; D might be TRBD2 (5 bases). The CDR3 runs 15 residues. V lost 4 bases and J 6 bases, leaving 17 bases between the germline ends. In germline, CDR1 is SGHTA, CDR2 FQGNSA. This chain's CDR3 is CASSSRAFPPDTQYF. CDR3 DNA: TGTGCCAGCAGCTCGCGGGCCTTCCCTCCGGATACGCAGTATTTT.

The genes are TRBV2 and TRBJ2-7, with D unclear. In germline, CDR1 is SNHLY, CDR2 FYNNEI. V shed 4 bases and J shed 4 bases, with 5 bases lying between them. The CDR3 spans 11 residues. The CDR3 coding sequence is TGTGCCAGCAGTGTAGGTTACGAGCAGTACTTC. As protein: CASSVGYEQYF.

The chain couples TRBV2 to TRBJ2-7; 7 bases agree with TRBD2. J gave up 3 bases and V 4 bases, and 6 bases lay outside the gene matches. CDR1 is SNHLY and CDR2 is FYNNEI in the germline V gene. CDR3 length: 14 residues. The CDR3 loop reads CASSAASGSYEQYF. In DNA, the CDR3 is TGTGCCAGCAGTGCGGCTAGCGGAAGCTACGAGCAGTACTTC.

The chain uses TRBV14 and TRBJ2-7, with D unresolved. V was shortened by 0 bases and J by 0 bases, with 18 bases between the two germline ends. The CDR3 covers 18 residues. CDR1 SGHDN and CDR2 FVKESK come from the germline V gene. CDR3 in DNA: TGTGCCAGCAGCCAAGAAAGTGGAAGAACAAGGAGCTCCTACGAGCAGTACTTC. It yields the protein CASSQESGRTRSSYEQYF.

This chain joins TRBV27 and TRBJ2-3, with D uncertain. Trimming took off 4 bases at V and 6 bases at J, with 11 bases between the two ends. CDR3 length: 13 residues. Germline CDR1 MNHEY, CDR2 SMNVEV (reference sequence). The CDR3 DNA follows: TGTGCCAGCAGTTGGCTTGCCGGGGATACGCAGTATTTT. As protein: CASSWLAGDTQYF.

The rearrangement joins TRBV18 to TRBJ2-3; 9 nucleotides match TRBD1. The CDR3 extends over 16 amino acids. Germline V lookup: CDR1 KGHSH, CDR2 LQKENI. V trimming: 5 bases; J trimming: 2 bases; junction bases outside the gene matches: 8. In nucleotides, the CDR3 is TGTGCCAGCTCAAGGGGACAGGGATTTGACACAGATACGCAGTATTTT. Translation: CASSRGQGFDTDTQYF.

This chain joins TRBV7-2 and TRBJ1-1; 7 bases match TRBD1. Germline CDR1 is SGHTA and CDR2 is FQGNSA. The CDR3 has 17 amino acids. V was pared by 1 base and J by 1 base, with 9 bases of the junction left unmatched. CDR3 bases: TGTGCCAGCAGCTTAGTTATAAGGGGGCGTGGGAACACTGAAGCTTTCTTT. Its translation is CASSLVIRGRGNTEAFF.

The chain uses TRBV13 and TRBJ2-1, with unresolved D. The CDR3 has 13 amino acids. V lost 7 bases to trimming and J lost 5 bases, with 12 bases between them. Germline lookup yields CDR1 PRHDT and CDR2 FYEKMQ (reference sequence). This chain's CDR3 is CASTWRLNNEQFF. The CDR3 DNA follows: TGTGCCAGCACTTGGCGGCTAAACAATGAGCAGTTCTTC.

The chain carries TRBV7-8 and TRBJ2-2; 9 bases fit TRBD1. This CDR3 region has 13 residues. V shed 2 bases, J shed 15 bases, and the junction held 7 bases outside the gene matches. CDR1 and CDR2 from the germline V gene are SGHVS and FQNEAQ. In DNA form, the CDR3 reads TGTGCCAGCAGCTTAATGGGGGACAGGGCGATGTTTTTT. It specifies CASSLMGDRAMFF.

The rearrangement uses TRBV28 and TRBJ2-7; 8 bases agree with TRBD1. The V gene's germline CDR1 is MDHEN and CDR2 SYDVKM. Unmatched junction bases numbered 5, after V lost 7 bases and J lost 3 bases. The CDR3 sequence is 13 residues long. CDR3 nucleotides: TGTGCCAGCACCCCCGGACAGGGCTACGAGCAGTACTTC. It is translated as CASTPGQGYEQYF. Combining the CDR3 with reference TRBV28 and TRBJ2-7 gives the whole variable domain DVKVTQSSRYLVKRTGEKVFLECVQDMDHENMFWYRQDPGLGLRLIYFSYDVKMKEKGDIPEGYSVSREKKERFSLILESASTNQTSMYLCASTPGQGYEQYFGPGTRLTVT.

This clone was detected once. The chain is built from TRBV2 and TRBJ2-7, with 7 nucleotides matching TRBD1. The CDR3 spans 14 residues. From germline, CDR1 is SNHLY and CDR2 FYNNEI. V was pared by 6 bases and J by 3 bases, with 8 bases of the junction left unmatched. The CDR3 spells CASSPGQSFYEQYF. The CDR3 DNA reads as TGTGCCAGCAGCCCGGGACAGAGTTTCTACGAGCAGTACTTC.

This chain joins TRBV10-3 and TRBJ2-3; TRBD2 matches at 9 bases. The ends lost 11 bases at V and 1 base at J; junction bases unmatched: 13. Germline V gene lookup returns CDR1 ENHRY and CDR2 SYGVKD. The CDR3 length is 16 residues. The CDR3 here is CAVGAGGPTRTDTQYF. In nucleotides, the CDR3 is TGTGCCGTAGGGGCGGGGGGGCCTACACGCACAGATACGCAGTATTTT.

The J gene is TRBJ1-2, the V gene TRBV7-8; 8 positions match TRBD1. Trimming at V came to 5 bases and at J to 8 bases, leaving 7 bases not matched to a gene. The CDR3 spans 13 residues. CDR1 and CDR2 from the germline V gene are SGHVS and FQNEAQ. Written as DNA, the CDR3 is TGTGCCAGCAGCCCTGGACAGGGACAGGGCTACACCTTC. Translating it yields CASSPGQGQGYTF.

This clone was recorded only once. This rearrangement joins TRBV18 to TRBJ1-2; TRBD1 agrees at 9 bases. This CDR3 is built from 16 residues. Unmatched junction bases numbered 5, after V lost 0 bases and J lost 3 bases. Germline assignment: CDR1 KGHSH and CDR2 LQKENI. CDR3 in amino acids: CASSPPSGTGYYGYTF. The CDR3, as DNA: TGTGCCAGCTCACCACCGTCCGGGACAGGGTACTATGGCTACACCTTC.

The V and J genes are TRBV7-2 and TRBJ1-5; 8 bases are shared with TRBD1. The J segment lost 3 bases and the V segment lost 5 bases, leaving 6 bases of the junction unmatched. Germline CDR1 reads SGHTA; CDR2 reads FQGNSA. This CDR3 region has 15 residues. Written as DNA, the CDR3 is TGTGCCAGCAGCCGGGACAGGAGTGACAATCAGCCCCAGCATTTT. Its translation: CASSRDRSDNQPQHF.

The table lists this clone with a few counts. This chain links TRBV6-6 with TRBJ1-3, with TRBD1 identical over 7 bases. Germline V gives CDR1 MNHNY, CDR2 SVGAGI (reference sequence). The length of the CDR3 is 14 residues. With V trimmed by 6 bases and J by 0 bases, 2 bases remained unmatched. CDR3 in amino acids: CASRRDSSGNTIYF. CDR3 in DNA: TGTGCCAGCAGGAGGGACAGCTCTGGAAACACCATATATTTT.

The chain joins TRBV19 to TRBJ1-3; D is undetermined. The V end lost 8 bases, the J end lost 0 bases, and 11 bases lay between the germline ends. The CDR3 extends over 14 amino acids. Germline V CDR1 and CDR2: LNHDA, SQIVND (reference sequence). The CDR3 sequence: CASGSRNSGNTIYF. The CDR3 DNA sequence: TGTGCCAGTGGAAGCAGAAACTCTGGAAACACCATATATTTT.